The entry that follows covers one TCR beta chain sequence. The assay was immunoSEQ multiplex PCR, and TCRdb's table has in-frame clones only and misses some. The sample carries about 83,000 clones, 90% to 95% recorded once. These data originate in a study of technical replicates of blood from several donors. The CDR3 has 17 residues. Germline V CDR1 and CDR2: MDHEN, SYDVKM. V lost 2 bases, J lost 5 bases, and 18 bases lay in between. The chain couples TRBV28 to TRBJ1-4; no clear D. What was sequenced was T cells isolated from PBMCs. The TCR sequence derives from a human donor in good health. The CDR3: CASSLERRFLPNEKLFF. The CDR3 DNA is TGTGCCAGCAGTTTAGAGCGTAGATTCCTCCCAAATGAAAAACTGTTTTTT.